This TCR beta chain was sequenced during a study of low-dose radiotherapy and immunotherapy resistance in tumors. As for the study in general: The fractionation for Cohort 1 was 0.5 Gy per fraction every 2 weeks, totaling 6.5 Gy. Cohort 2 patients were irradiated with 1 Gy every two weeks, reaching 13 Gy over 26 weeks.

V was clipped by 7 bases and J by 5 bases; unmatched bases: 5. CDR1 is ENHRY, CDR2 SYGVKD, per germline. The CDR3 contains 14 residues. With TRAV- and TRBV-specific primers, first-strand cDNA was made, covering the alpha and beta chains. The PCR that amplified TCRs ran for about 20 cycles, relying on a constant-region primer and a V-primer adapter. Each CDR3 protein gets one entry after TCRdb re-called the reads with MiXCR. Among 95,000 to 100,000 distinct CDR3 sequences listed, about 20% were seen once. The time point is: after trial treatment. Treatment described: LDRT plus nivolumab, ipilimumab, low-dose cyclophosphamide and aspirin (RACIN trial). This clonotype was picked up many times.

This TCR derives from a male donor with prostate cancer. Specimen: PBMCs, collected after low-dose radiotherapy plus immunotherapy. The chain combines TRBV10-3 with TRBJ2-1; TRBD2 matches 10 bases. Here the CDR3 DNA reads TGTGCCATCACGTCAACTAGCGGGGACAATGAGCAGTTCTTC. This translates into CAITSTSGDNEQFF.